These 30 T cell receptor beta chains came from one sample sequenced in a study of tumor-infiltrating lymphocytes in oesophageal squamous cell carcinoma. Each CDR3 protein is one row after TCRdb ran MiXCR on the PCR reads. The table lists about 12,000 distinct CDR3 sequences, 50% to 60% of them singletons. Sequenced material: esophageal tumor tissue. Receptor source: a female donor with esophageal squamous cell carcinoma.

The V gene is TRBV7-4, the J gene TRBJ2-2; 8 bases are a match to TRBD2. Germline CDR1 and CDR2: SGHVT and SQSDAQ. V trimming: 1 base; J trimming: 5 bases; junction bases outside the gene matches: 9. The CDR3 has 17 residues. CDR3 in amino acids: CASSLVTGGTRTGELFF. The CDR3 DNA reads TGTGCCAGCAGCTTAGTGACAGGAGGGACTAGGACCGGGGAGCTGTTTTTT.

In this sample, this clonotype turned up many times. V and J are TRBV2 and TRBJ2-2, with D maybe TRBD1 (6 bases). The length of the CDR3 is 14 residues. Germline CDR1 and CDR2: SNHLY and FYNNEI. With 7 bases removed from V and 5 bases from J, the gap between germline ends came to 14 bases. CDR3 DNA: TGTGCCAGCAAGGTCCAGGGGCCAACCGGGGAGCTGTTTTTT. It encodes CASKVQGPTGELFF.

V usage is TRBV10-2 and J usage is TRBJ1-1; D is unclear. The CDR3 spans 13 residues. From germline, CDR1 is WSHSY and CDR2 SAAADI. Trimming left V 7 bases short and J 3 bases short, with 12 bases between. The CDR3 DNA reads TGCGCCAGCAAGTTTCACGGAGACACTGAAGCTTTCTTT. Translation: CASKFHGDTEAFF.

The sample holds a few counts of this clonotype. CDR3 region: CASTLRIMNTEAFF. The CDR3 DNA reads as TGTGCCAGCACCCTACGTATAATGAACACTGAAGCTTTCTTT. This chain connects TRBV7-2 to TRBJ1-1, with D uncertain. The germline V gene encodes CDR1 SGHTA and CDR2 FQGNSA. The CDR3 covers 14 residues. Trimming shortened V by 7 bases and J by 0 bases, and 12 bases separated the two germline ends.

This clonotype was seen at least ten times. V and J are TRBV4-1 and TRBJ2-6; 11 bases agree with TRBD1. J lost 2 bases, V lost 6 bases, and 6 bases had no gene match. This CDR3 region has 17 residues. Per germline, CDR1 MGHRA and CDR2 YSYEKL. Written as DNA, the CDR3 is TGCGCCAGCAGTTCCGGGACAGGGGGAGCTGGGGCCAACGTCCTGACTTTC. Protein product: CASSSGTGGAGANVLTF.

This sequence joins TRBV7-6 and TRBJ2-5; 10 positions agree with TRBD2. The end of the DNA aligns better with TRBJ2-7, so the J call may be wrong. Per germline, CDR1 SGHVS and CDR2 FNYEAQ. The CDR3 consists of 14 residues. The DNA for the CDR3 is TGTGCCAGCAGTAATAGCGGGAGGAGCTACGAGCAGTACTTC. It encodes CASSNSGRSYEQYF.

CDR3 DNA sequence: TGTGCCATCAGTGAGCCCCGCGGGGGCGGCTCTGGGGCCAACGTCCTGACTTTC. Translated: CAISEPRGGGSGANVLTF. The V and J genes are TRBV10-3 and TRBJ2-6, with D possibly being TRBD2 (7 bases). The CDR3 extends over 18 amino acids. V was clipped by 2 bases and J by 0 bases, with 14 bases between them. CDR1 is ENHRY, CDR2 SYGVKD, per germline.

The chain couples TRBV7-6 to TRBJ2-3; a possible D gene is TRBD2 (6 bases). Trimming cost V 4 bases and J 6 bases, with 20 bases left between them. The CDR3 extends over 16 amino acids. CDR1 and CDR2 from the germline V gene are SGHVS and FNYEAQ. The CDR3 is CASSSPRGGASDTQYF. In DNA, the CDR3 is TGTGCCAGCAGCTCCCCTCGAGGCGGGGCTTCCGATACGCAGTATTTT.

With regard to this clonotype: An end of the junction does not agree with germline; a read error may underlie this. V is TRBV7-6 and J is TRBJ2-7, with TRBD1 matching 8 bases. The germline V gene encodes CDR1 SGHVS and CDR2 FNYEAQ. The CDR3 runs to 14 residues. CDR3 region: CASSHDRGSYEQYF. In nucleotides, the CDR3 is TGTGCTAGCAGCCACGACAGGGGTTCCTACGAGCAGTACTTC.

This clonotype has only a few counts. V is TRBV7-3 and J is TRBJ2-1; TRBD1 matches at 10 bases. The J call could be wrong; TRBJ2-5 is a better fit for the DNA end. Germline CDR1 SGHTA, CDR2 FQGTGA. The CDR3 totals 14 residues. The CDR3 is CASSDRGPGETQYF. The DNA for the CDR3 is TGTGCCAGCAGCGACAGGGGGCCGGGGGAGACCCAGTACTTC.

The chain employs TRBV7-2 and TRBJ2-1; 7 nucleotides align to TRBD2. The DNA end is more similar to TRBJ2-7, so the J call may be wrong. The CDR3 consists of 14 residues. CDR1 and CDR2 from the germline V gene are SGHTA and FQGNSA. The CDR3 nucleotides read TGTGCCAGCAGCTTGGGGACTACCTATAATGAGCAGTACTTC. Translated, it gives CASSLGTTYNEQYF.

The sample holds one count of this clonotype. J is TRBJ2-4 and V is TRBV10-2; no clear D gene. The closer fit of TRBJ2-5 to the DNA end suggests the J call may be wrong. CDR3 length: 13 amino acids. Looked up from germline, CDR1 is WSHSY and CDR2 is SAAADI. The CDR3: CASNLGPRETQYF. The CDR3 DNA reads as TGCGCCAGCAATCTAGGGCCGCGAGAGACCCAGTACTTC.

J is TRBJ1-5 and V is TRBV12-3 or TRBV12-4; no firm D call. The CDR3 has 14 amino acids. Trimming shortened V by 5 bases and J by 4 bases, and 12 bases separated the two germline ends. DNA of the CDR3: TGTGCCAGCAGTAAAGGAGTGGGGAATCAGCCCCAGCATTTT. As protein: CASSKGVGNQPQHF.

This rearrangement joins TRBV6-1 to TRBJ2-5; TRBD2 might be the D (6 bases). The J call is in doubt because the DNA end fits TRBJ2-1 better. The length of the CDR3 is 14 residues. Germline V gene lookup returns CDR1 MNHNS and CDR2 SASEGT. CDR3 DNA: TGTGCCAGCATGAGTCTGGGGGGTAGCGGTGAGCAGTTCTTC. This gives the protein CASMSLGGSGEQFF.

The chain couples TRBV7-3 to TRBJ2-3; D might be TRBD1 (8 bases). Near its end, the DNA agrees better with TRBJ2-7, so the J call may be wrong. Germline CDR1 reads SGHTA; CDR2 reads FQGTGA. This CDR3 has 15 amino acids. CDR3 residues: CASSLTLDREGEQYF. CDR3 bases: TGTGCCAGCAGCTTAACACTGGACAGGGAGGGGGAGCAGTACTTC.

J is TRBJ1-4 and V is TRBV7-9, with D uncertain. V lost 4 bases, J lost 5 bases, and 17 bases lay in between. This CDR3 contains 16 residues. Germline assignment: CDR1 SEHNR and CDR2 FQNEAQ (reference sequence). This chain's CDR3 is CASSSAREGLNEKLFF. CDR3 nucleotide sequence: TGTGCCAGCAGCTCAGCCCGGGAAGGGTTGAATGAAAAACTGTTTTTT.

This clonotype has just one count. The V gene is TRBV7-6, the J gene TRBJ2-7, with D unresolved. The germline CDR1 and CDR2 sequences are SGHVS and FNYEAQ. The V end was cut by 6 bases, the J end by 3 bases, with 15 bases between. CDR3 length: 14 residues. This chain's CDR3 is CASRKPGVDYEQYF. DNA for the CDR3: TGTGCCAGCAGAAAGCCAGGAGTAGACTACGAGCAGTACTTC.

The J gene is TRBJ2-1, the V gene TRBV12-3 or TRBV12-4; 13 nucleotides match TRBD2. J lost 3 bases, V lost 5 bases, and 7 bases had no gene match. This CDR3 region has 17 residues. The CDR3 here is CASSHSGTSGNYNEQFF. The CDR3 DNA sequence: TGTGCCAGCAGTCATTCCGGGACTAGCGGGAACTACAATGAGCAGTTCTTC.

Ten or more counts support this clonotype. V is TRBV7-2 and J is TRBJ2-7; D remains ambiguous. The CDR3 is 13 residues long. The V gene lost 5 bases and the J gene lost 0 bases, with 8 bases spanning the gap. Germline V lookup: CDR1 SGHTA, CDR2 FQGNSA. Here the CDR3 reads CASSLASSYEQYF. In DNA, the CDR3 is TGTGCCAGCAGCCTGGCAAGCTCCTACGAGCAGTACTTC.

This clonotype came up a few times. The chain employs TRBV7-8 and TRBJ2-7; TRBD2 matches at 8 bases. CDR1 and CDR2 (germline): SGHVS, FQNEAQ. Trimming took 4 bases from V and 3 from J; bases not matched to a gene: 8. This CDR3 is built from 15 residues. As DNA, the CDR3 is TGTGCCAGCAGCTCAGGGACTAGGAGCGACTACGAGCAGTACTTC. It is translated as CASSSGTRSDYEQYF.

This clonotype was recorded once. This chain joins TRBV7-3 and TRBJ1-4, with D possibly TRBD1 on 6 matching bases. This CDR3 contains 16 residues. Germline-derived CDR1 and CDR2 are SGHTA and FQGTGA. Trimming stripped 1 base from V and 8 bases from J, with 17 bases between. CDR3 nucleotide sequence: TGTGCCAGCAGCTTAAACAACAGGGAAATAGGCGAAAAACTGTTTTTT. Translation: CASSLNNREIGEKLFF.

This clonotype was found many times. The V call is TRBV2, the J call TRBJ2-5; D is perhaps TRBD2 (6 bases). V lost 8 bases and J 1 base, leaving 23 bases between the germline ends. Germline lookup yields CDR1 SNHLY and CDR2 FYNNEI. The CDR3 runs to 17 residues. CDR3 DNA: TGTGCCAGCGGGGAGGTCGGGGTTCCTCATGGCCAAGAGACCCAGTACTTC. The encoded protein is CASGEVGVPHGQETQYF.

CDR3 protein: CASSHRGRANEQFF. The CDR3 DNA sequence: TGTGCCAGCAGCCATAGGGGGAGGGCCAATGAGCAGTTCTTC. The V call is TRBV7-6, the J call TRBJ2-1; D might be TRBD2 (7 bases). Deletions cut 5 bases from V and 6 bases from J, with 14 bases between. The CDR3 totals 14 residues. Germline-derived CDR1 and CDR2 are SGHVS and FNYEAQ.

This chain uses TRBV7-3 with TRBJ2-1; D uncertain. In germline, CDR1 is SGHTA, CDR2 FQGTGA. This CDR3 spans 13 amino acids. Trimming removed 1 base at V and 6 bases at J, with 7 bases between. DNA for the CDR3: TGTGCCAGCAGCTTAAGTGGCAGCAATGAGCAGTTCTTC. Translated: CASSLSGSNEQFF.

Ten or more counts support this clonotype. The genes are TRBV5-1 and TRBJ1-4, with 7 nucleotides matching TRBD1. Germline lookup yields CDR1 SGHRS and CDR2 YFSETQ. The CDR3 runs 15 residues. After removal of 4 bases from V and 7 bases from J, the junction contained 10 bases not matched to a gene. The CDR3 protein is CASSLHDRVSEKLFF. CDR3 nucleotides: TGCGCCAGCAGCCTCCACGACAGGGTTAGTGAAAAACTGTTTTTT.

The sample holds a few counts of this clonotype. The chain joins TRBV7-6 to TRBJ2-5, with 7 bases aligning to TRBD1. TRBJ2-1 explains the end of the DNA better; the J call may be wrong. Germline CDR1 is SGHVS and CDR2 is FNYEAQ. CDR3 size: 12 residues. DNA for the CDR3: TGTGCCAGCAGCTTAGGGGGACAGGAGCAGTTCTTC. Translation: CASSLGGQEQFF.

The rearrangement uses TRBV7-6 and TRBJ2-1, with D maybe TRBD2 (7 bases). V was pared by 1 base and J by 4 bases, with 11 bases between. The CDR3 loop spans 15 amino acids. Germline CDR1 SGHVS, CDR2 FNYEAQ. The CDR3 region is CASSLVGGPYNEQFF. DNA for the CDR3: TGTGCCAGCAGCTTAGTCGGGGGGCCTTACAATGAGCAGTTCTTC.

The CDR3 nucleotides read TGCGCCAGCAGCCCAGGGACAGCCTACAATGAGCAGTTCTTC. Protein sequence: CASSPGTAYNEQFF. The chain has TRBV5-1 and TRBJ2-5, with 7 bases lining up with TRBD1. The assigned J gene may be wrong: the sequence end matches TRBJ2-1 better. This CDR3 contains 14 residues. Germline V gene sequence: CDR1 SGHRS, CDR2 YFSETQ.

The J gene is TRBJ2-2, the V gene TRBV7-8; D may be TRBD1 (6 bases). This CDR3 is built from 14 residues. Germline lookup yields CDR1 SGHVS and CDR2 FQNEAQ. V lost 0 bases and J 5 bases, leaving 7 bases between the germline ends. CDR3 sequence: CASSLAQGTGELFF. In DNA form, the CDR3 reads TGTGCCAGCAGCTTAGCGCAGGGGACCGGGGAGCTGTTTTTT.

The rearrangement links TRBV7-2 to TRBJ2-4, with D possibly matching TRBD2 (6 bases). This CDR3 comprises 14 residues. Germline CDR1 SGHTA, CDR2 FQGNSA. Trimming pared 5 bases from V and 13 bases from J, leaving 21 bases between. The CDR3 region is CASSRGGGVREQYF. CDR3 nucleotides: TGTGCCAGCAGCCGCGGTGGCGGGGTGAGAGAGCAGTACTTC.